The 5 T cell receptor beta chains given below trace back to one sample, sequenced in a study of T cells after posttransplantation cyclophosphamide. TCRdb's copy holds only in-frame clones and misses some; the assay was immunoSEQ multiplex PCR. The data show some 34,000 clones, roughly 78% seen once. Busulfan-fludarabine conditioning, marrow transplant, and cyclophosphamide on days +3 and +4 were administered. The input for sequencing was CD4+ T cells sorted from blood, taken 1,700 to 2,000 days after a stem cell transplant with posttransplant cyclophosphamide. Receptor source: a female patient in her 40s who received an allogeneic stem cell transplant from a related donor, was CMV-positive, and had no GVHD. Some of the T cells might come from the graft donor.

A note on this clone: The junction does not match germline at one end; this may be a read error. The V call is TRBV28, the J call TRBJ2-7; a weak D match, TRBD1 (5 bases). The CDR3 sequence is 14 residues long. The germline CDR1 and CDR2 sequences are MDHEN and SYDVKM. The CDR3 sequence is CASSPQTEIAAIRF. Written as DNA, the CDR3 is TGTGCCAGCTCCCCCCAGACAGAAATCGCGGCGATCAGGTTC. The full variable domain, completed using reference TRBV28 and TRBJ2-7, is DVKVTQSSRYLVKRTGEKVFLECVQDMDHENMFWYRQDPGLGLRLIYFSYDVKMKEKGDIPEGYSVSREKKERFSLILESASTNQTSMYLCASSPQTEIAAIRFGPGTRLTVT.

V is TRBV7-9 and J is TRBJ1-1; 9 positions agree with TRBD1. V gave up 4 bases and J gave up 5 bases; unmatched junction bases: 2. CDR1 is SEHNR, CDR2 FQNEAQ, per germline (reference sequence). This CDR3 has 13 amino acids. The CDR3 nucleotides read TGTGCCAGCAGCTGGACAGGGGTAACTGAAGCTTTCTTT. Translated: CASSWTGVTEAFF.

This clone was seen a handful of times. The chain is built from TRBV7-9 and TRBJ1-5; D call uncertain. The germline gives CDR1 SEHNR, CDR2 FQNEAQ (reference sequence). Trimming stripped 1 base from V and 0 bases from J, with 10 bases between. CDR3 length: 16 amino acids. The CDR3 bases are TGTGCCAGCAGCTTAGTTGGCAGATATAGCAATCAGCCCCAGCATTTT. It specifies CASSLVGRYSNQPQHF.

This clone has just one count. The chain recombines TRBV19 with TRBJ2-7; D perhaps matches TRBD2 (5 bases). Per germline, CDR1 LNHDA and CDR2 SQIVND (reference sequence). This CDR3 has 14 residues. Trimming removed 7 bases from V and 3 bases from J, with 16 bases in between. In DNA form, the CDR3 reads TGTGCCAGTACGTACGCGCTCGGGGACTACGAGCAGTACTTC. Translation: CASTYALGDYEQYF.

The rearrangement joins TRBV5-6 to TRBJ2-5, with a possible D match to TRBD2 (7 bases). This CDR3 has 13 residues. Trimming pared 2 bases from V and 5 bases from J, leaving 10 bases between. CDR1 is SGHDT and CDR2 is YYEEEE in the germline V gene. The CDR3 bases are TGTGCCAGCAGCTTTCGGGGGGCGGAGACCCAGTACTTC. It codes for CASSFRGAETQYF.